The 25 T cell receptor beta chains below all came from one sample that was sequenced in a study of cytomegalovirus exposure and HLA in healthy donors. The PCR had 60 Vbeta and 13 Jbeta primers. This table comes from immunoSEQ multiplex PCR, and its TCRdb copy is limited to in-frame clones, with some not included. The data contain some 140,000 clones, around 79% of them seen just once; the ten biggest clones take up 3.1%. Sequenced: PBMCs. The receptors here all came from a female donor in good health and CMV-seronegative.

The V call is TRBV9, the J call TRBJ1-4; 9 nucleotides line up with TRBD1. V gave up 3 bases and J gave up 5 bases; unmatched junction bases: 5. The CDR3 is 15 amino acids. Germline V lookup: CDR1 SGDLS, CDR2 YYNGEE. CDR3: CASSASGTGNEKLFF. In DNA, the CDR3 is TGTGCCAGCAGCGCGTCCGGGACAGGGAATGAAAAACTGTTTTTT. Together with reference TRBV9 and TRBJ1-4, the CDR3 gives the full variable domain: DSGVTQTPKHLITATGQRVTLRCSPRSGDLSVYWYQQSLDQGLQFLIQYYNGEERAKGNILERFSAQQFPDLHSELNLSSLELGDSALYFCASSASGTGNEKLFFGSGTQLSVL.

This chain connects TRBV7-3 to TRBJ2-5; TRBD2 matches 7 bases. Germline V CDR1 and CDR2: SGHTA, FQGTGA. The CDR3 loop spans 14 amino acids. J lost 5 bases, V lost 5 bases, and 8 bases had no gene match. CDR3 loop: CASSRNGGGETQYF. CDR3 nucleotide sequence: TGTGCCAGCAGCCGAAACGGGGGAGGGGAGACCCAGTACTTC. Combining the CDR3 with reference TRBV7-3 and TRBJ2-5 gives the whole variable domain GAGVSQTPSNKVTEKGKYVELRCDPISGHTALYWYRQSLGQGPEFLIYFQGTGAADDSGLPNDRFFAVRPEGSVSTLKIQRTERGDSAVYLCASSRNGGGETQYFGPGTRLLVL.

The rearrangement uses TRBV29-1 and TRBJ1-1, with D unclear. The CDR3 runs to 12 residues. V shed 6 bases and J shed 1 base, with 9 bases lying between them. Germline lookup yields CDR1 SQVTM and CDR2 ANQGSEA. The CDR3: CSVLKQNTEAFF. DNA for the CDR3: TGCAGCGTATTAAAGCAGAACACTGAAGCTTTCTTT.

V gene TRBV6-1 combines with J gene TRBJ2-5; 11 nucleotides line up with TRBD2. V trimming: 4 bases; J trimming: 4 bases; junction bases outside the gene matches: 8. Looked up from germline, CDR1 is MNHNS and CDR2 is SASEGT. The length of the CDR3 is 16 residues. The CDR3 is CASSAGTSGGVETQYF. In DNA form, the CDR3 reads TGTGCCAGCAGTGCCGGGACTAGCGGAGGGGTAGAGACCCAGTACTTC.

The chain links TRBV7-8 to TRBJ2-7, with 12 bases identical to TRBD2. This CDR3 comprises 15 residues. CDR1 is SGHVS, CDR2 FQNEAQ, per germline. Germline trimming cut 4 bases from V and 7 bases from J; bases unmatched to any gene: 8. The CDR3 DNA is TGTGCCAGCAGCTCAGGACTAGCGGGGTCCGGGGAGCAGTACTTC. This translates into CASSSGLAGSGEQYF.

The chain uses TRBV7-3 and TRBJ2-2; 9 bases map to TRBD2. The CDR3 loop spans 16 amino acids. Per germline, CDR1 SGHTA and CDR2 FQGTGA. V was clipped by 3 bases and J by 1 base; unmatched bases: 3. The CDR3 nucleotides are TGTGCCAGCAGCTTCGCGGGGGGGTGGAACACCGGGGAGCTGTTTTTT. It is translated as CASSFAGGWNTGELFF. The full variable domain, its missing parts supplied by reference TRBV7-3 and TRBJ2-2, is GAGVSQTPSNKVTEKGKYVELRCDPISGHTALYWYRQSLGQGPEFLIYFQGTGAADDSGLPNDRFFAVRPEGSVSTLKIQRTERGDSAVYLCASSFAGGWNTGELFFGEGSRLTVL.

Notes on this clone: This specimen includes other DNA sequences encoding the same CDR3. The chain has TRBV6-5 and TRBJ2-6; D may be TRBD1 (5 bases). This CDR3 is built from 15 residues. The V end was cut by 2 bases, the J end by 0 bases, with 5 bases between. CDR1 is MNHEY, CDR2 SVGAGI, per germline. The CDR3: CASSYRGSGANVLTF. The CDR3 DNA is TGTGCCAGCAGTTACAGGGGCTCTGGGGCCAACGTCCTGACTTTC.

J is TRBJ2-4 and V is TRBV19, with TRBD1 as a possible D gene (6 bases). The germline V and J ends were trimmed by 3 bases and 3 bases, with 15 bases remaining between them. The CDR3 spans 16 residues. The germline gives CDR1 LNHDA, CDR2 SQIVND (reference sequence). The CDR3 coding sequence is TGTGCCAGTAGTATGAGAAGGGGGACCCTCAAAAACATTCAGTACTTC. Translating gives CASSMRRGTLKNIQYF.

A few counts support this clone. In DNA, the CDR3 is TGTGCCAGCAGTGAACGGCCCGGGATGAGCACAGATACGCAGTATTTT. This gives the protein CASSERPGMSTDTQYF. The chain combines TRBV2 with TRBJ2-3, with TRBD2 as a possible D gene (5 bases). Germline CDR1 reads SNHLY; CDR2 reads FYNNEI. The CDR3 length is 16 residues. Trimming took 2 bases from V and 0 from J, leaving 12 bases between them. Using reference TRBV2 and TRBJ2-3 for the parts outside the CDR3, the full variable domain is EPEVTQTPSHQVTQMGQEVILRCVPISNHLYFYWYRQILGQKVEFLVSFYNNEISEKSEIFDDQFSVERPDGSNFTLKIRSTKLEDSAMYFCASSERPGMSTDTQYFGPGTRLTVL.

With regard to this clone: The junction and the germline gene differ at one end; a read error may be behind it. The chain recombines TRBV7-7 with TRBJ2-7; weak D call: TRBD2 (7 bases). The CDR3 spans 13 residues. CDR1 and CDR2 from the germline V gene are SSHAT and FNYEAQ (reference sequence). CDR3 protein: CASSPRGGYEQYF. DNA of the CDR3: TGTGCTAGCAGTCCAAGGGGGGGCTACGAGCAGTACTTC.

DNA of the CDR3: TGTGCCACCAGCGTAGACAGGGCCCGGGGTACCCAGTACTTC. Translated: CATSVDRARGTQYF. The chain has TRBV15 and TRBJ2-5; the match to TRBD1 covers 7 bases. Per germline, CDR1 LNHNV and CDR2 YYDKDF (reference sequence). Trimming took 5 bases from V and 8 from J; bases not matched to a gene: 11. CDR3 length: 14 residues.

The chain employs TRBV21-1 and TRBJ1-5; the table's D call, TRBD1, has no DNA check behind it. TRBV21-1 is a recognized pseudogene. The CDR3 is made up of 17 amino acids. The CDR3 sequence is CASPTPSGQGRNQPQHF. CDR3 nucleotide sequence: TGTGCCAGCCCCACTCCTTCGGGACAGGGGAGGAATCAGCCCCAGCATTTT.

The rearrangement uses TRBV10-3 and TRBJ1-1; maybe TRBD1 (5 bases). The CDR3 runs to 13 residues. Trimming shortened V by 3 bases and J by 5 bases, and 10 bases separated the two germline ends. The germline V gene encodes CDR1 ENHRY and CDR2 SYGVKD. This CDR3 reads CAISDRAGTEAFF. The CDR3 bases are TGTGCCATCAGTGACAGGGCGGGAACTGAAGCTTTCTTT.

The chain recombines TRBV29-1 with TRBJ1-1, with unresolved D. The CDR3 length is 10 residues. CDR1 is SQVTM, CDR2 ANQGSEA, per germline. V was cut by 7 bases and J by 4 bases, with 7 bases left in between. CDR3 protein: CSAQVTEAFF. The CDR3 DNA reads as TGCAGCGCTCAGGTCACTGAAGCTTTCTTT.

The V and J genes are TRBV7-9 and TRBJ2-4; 7 bases agree with TRBD2. There are 12 residues in the CDR3. The trim removed 8 bases at V and 6 bases at J, leaving 4 bases unmatched. CDR1 is SEHNR and CDR2 is FQNEAQ in the germline V gene (reference sequence). Here the CDR3 DNA reads TGTGCCAGCGGGGGGGATCTAAACATTCAGTACTTC. Amino acid sequence: CASGGDLNIQYF.

This clone has more than one count but fewer than ten. The chain couples TRBV5-1 to TRBJ2-3; 11 nucleotides align to TRBD1. From germline, CDR1 is SGHRS and CDR2 YFSETQ. CDR3 length: 15 amino acids. With V trimmed by 3 bases and J by 5 bases, 5 bases remained unmatched. CDR3 nucleotide sequence: TGCGCCAGCAGCTCCGGGACAGGGGGGATAGATACGCAGTATTTT. Its protein is CASSSGTGGIDTQYF.

In regard to this clone: An end of the junction differs from the germline gene, which may be a read error. J is TRBJ2-3 and V is TRBV7-7, with 10 bases aligning to TRBD2. CDR1 SSHAT and CDR2 FNYEAQ come from the germline V gene (reference sequence). CDR3 length equals 15 residues. The CDR3 bases are TGTGCTAGCACCTCCGGGACTAGCGCGGCAGATACGCAGTATTTT. Translating gives CASTSGTSAADTQYF.

Of note for this clone: A read error may produce the germline difference seen at one junction end. V usage is TRBV19 and J usage is TRBJ1-2, with TRBD1 matching over 7 bases. CDR3 size: 11 residues. Germline CDR1 is LNHDA and CDR2 is SQIVND (reference sequence). CDR3 region: CASSIEGQLYF. CDR3 DNA sequence: TGTGCCAGTAGTATAGAGGGACAGCTTTACTTC.

V and J are TRBV5-1 and TRBJ1-1, with a possible D match to TRBD1 (5 bases). The CDR3 totals 15 residues. Germline V lookup: CDR1 SGHRS, CDR2 YFSETQ. The V and J ends lost 1 base and 0 bases respectively, with 10 bases between them. The CDR3: CASSLQGTLNTEAFF. The CDR3 DNA follows: TGCGCCAGCAGCTTGCAGGGAACCTTGAACACTGAAGCTTTCTTT.

This clone has a handful of counts. The chain combines TRBV5-8 with TRBJ1-3, with 8 bases that match TRBD1. Germline V gene data show CDR1 as SGHTS and CDR2 as YDEGEE. V was clipped by 7 bases and J by 8 bases; unmatched bases: 20. The CDR3 totals 17 residues. CDR3 coding DNA: TGTGCCAGCGGAACCAAACGAGGGGGACAGGTATCGGACACCATATATTTT. Translated, it gives CASGTKRGGQVSDTIYF.

The rearrangement links TRBV6-4 to TRBJ2-2; maybe TRBD2 (5 bases). Germline assignment: CDR1 MRHNA and CDR2 SNTAGT. Trimming removed 5 bases at V and 5 bases at J, with 12 bases between. The CDR3 totals 14 residues. CDR3 amino acids: CASSSSPGTGELFF. The DNA of the CDR3 is TGTGCCAGCAGTTCCTCCCCGGGGACCGGGGAGCTGTTTTTT.

This clone was counted only a few times. The chain carries TRBV30 and TRBJ1-1; the D gene is possibly TRBD1 (5 bases). The CDR3 totals 13 residues. Germline CDR1 and CDR2: GTSNPN and SVGIG (reference sequence). Trimming left V 3 bases short and J 1 base short, with 9 bases between. CDR3 coding DNA: TGTGCCTGGAGGGACATAGCGAACACTGAAGCTTTCTTT. It encodes CAWRDIANTEAFF. The variable domain in full, completed from reference TRBV30 and TRBJ1-1, reads SQTIHQWPATLVQPVGSPLSLECTVEGTSNPNLYWYRQAAGRGLQLLFYSVGIGQISSEVPQNLSASRPQDRQFILSSKKLLLSDSGFYLCAWRDIANTEAFFGQGTRLTVV.

The chain employs TRBV10-3 and TRBJ2-1; no reliable D call. Germline lookup yields CDR1 ENHRY and CDR2 SYGVKD. The CDR3 is 14 residues long. V lost 5 bases and J 0 bases, leaving 8 bases between the germline ends. This CDR3 is CAISWASSYNEQFF. DNA for the CDR3: TGTGCCATCAGTTGGGCCAGCTCCTACAATGAGCAGTTCTTC.

Only one count was recorded for this clone. The chain is built from TRBV27 and TRBJ2-3; 8 bases match TRBD2. The CDR3 runs to 15 residues. The V segment lost 4 bases and the J segment 2 bases; nucleotides outside the gene matches: 5. CDR1 and CDR2 from the germline V gene are MNHEY and SMNVEV (reference sequence). The CDR3 spells CASSSAGADTDTQYF. Here the CDR3 DNA reads TGTGCCAGCAGTTCAGCGGGGGCGGACACAGATACGCAGTATTTT.

In its sample, this clone was seen a few times. The V call is TRBV25-1, the J call TRBJ2-5, with TRBD1 matching over 7 bases. Germline values: CDR1 MGHDK, CDR2 SYGVNS. V lost 2 bases to trimming and J lost 5 bases; unmatched junction nucleotides: 2. The CDR3 totals 13 residues. CDR3 sequence: CASSERGRETQYF. DNA of the CDR3: TGTGCCAGCAGTGAAAGGGGGCGGGAGACCCAGTACTTC.